This T cell receptor beta chain emerged from a study of control samples from healthy donors and cancer patients (dated by TCRdb to about 2020). To prepare the library, the immunoSEQ multiplex PCR assay was applied. Drawn from immuneACCESS, this table holds only the in-frame rearrangements with V and J called that TCRdb kept. Clones are partly lost; checked studies trace under half to an unresolved V gene and leave the rest unexplained. Across this sample there are roughly 120,000 clones, with more than 75% seen only once. Clones ranked in the top ten supply roughly an eighth of the sample. To note about this clone: The antigen this receptor binds is unknown. Per-nucleotide qualities are absent, and no much larger clonotype sits a single base away.

The germline V gene supplies CDR1 MDHEN and CDR2 SYDVKM. V was cut back by 8 bases and J by 0 bases, leaving a gap of 7 bases between them. Counted from cysteine to phenylalanine, this CDR3 has 12 amino acids. The DNA shown is the 36-base CDR3, in frame from base 1. The clonotype comes from a man younger than 45 in good health. Rearrangement joined TRBV28 to TRBJ1-1, with no D gene named confidently. Sequencing was done on a sample of blood. The DNA is as follows: TGTGCCAGCTGGGGAATGAACACTGAAGCTTTCTTT. Its protein reads: CASWGMNTEAFF.